Each of the 6 T cell receptor beta chains below was sequenced from the same sample in a study of T cells in localized non-small cell lung cancer. The method was immunoSEQ multiplex PCR; TCRdb's version includes in-frame clones alone and lacks a portion of them. Here the sample spans around 3,300 clones, roughly a fifth being singletons. The sample in question was lung tumor tissue, obtained before any cancer treatment. The receptor source for this set is a woman aged 40-69 years with stage III squamous cell lung carcinoma.

There are a few counts of this clone. The chain carries TRBV9 and TRBJ1-5; no clear D gene. Germline loops: CDR1 SGDLS, CDR2 YYNGEE. This CDR3 has 20 amino acids. The ends were cut back, 7 bases at V and 4 bases at J, with 33 bases in the middle. In DNA, the CDR3 is TGTGCCAGCCCCTTTAGCTTGACAAGCCCCGACGAGAGCAAAAATCAGCCCCAGCATTTT. Translation gives CASPFSLTSPDESKNQPQHF.

The J gene is TRBJ2-1, the V gene TRBV28; 7 nucleotides agree with TRBD2. There are 13 residues in the CDR3. CDR1 MDHEN and CDR2 SYDVKM come from the germline V gene. CDR3 DNA: TGTGCGGGGGGGAGCTATAGGGACAATGAGCAGTTCTTC. Encoded protein: CAGGSYRDNEQFF.

This clone occurred many times. The chain is built from TRBV11-3 and TRBJ2-1; D is ambiguous. The CDR3 runs to 17 residues. The V end lost 2 bases, the J end lost 4 bases, and 18 bases lay between the germline ends. The germline V gene has CDR1 SGHNT and CDR2 YENEEA. The CDR3 sequence is CASSLFSGSWGYNEQFF. CDR3 coding DNA: TGTGCCAGCAGCTTATTCAGTGGGTCGTGGGGATACAATGAGCAGTTCTTC.

V is TRBV28 and J is TRBJ1-4; D gene unclear. CDR3 size: 15 residues. Per the germline V gene, CDR1 is MDHEN and CDR2 is SYDVKM. Trimming took 5 bases from V and 2 from J, leaving 12 bases between them. CDR3 in amino acids: CASSRASATNEKLFF. The DNA for the CDR3 is TGTGCCAGCAGTCGCGCGTCGGCTACTAATGAAAAACTGTTTTTT.

This clone was seen repeatedly, ten times or more. V and J are TRBV11-3 and TRBJ1-1; D unclear. Trimming removed 3 bases from V and 0 bases from J, with 11 bases in between. Germline V gives CDR1 SGHNT, CDR2 YENEEA. The CDR3 has 15 amino acids. DNA for the CDR3: TGTGCCAGCAGCTTGGAGGTTGCGGTGAACACTGAAGCTTTCTTT. It encodes CASSLEVAVNTEAFF.

The rearrangement links TRBV6-8 to TRBJ1-2; a possible D gene is TRBD1 (6 bases). The CDR3 is 13 residues long. Deletions cut 5 bases from V and 8 bases from J, with 15 bases between. Germline V gives CDR1 MNHGY, CDR2 SAAAGT. The CDR3 reads CASSMDRLRGYTF. CDR3 bases: TGTGCCAGCAGTATGGACAGACTACGCGGCTACACCTTC.